The 3 T cell receptor beta chains below all came from one sample that was sequenced in a study of T-cell memory formation after mild COVID-19. TCRdb analysed the 5' RACE reads with MiXCR anew, one entry per CDR3 protein. The sample records approximately 210,000 distinct CDR3 sequences, about 10% being singletons. Sequencing was carried out using PBMCs or a T cell subset sorted from them (not recorded which). The receptors come from a man aged 18 to 30 who had mild COVID-19 (a few samples of this study predate the infection). Cell type and time point are not known.

This clonotype came up a few times. The chain has TRBV7-2 and TRBJ1-6, with D unclear. CDR1 and CDR2 (germline): SGHTA, FQGNSA. This CDR3 has 13 residues. The V end lost 5 bases, the J end lost 10 bases, and 12 bases lay between the germline ends. The chain's CDR3 is CASSPRGRSPLHF. The CDR3 region has the DNA TGTGCCAGCAGCCCTCGTGGACGGTCACCCCTCCACTTT.

This clonotype was observed a few times. The J gene is TRBJ2-7, the V gene TRBV5-1, with 10 positions matching TRBD1. This CDR3 has 12 residues. Germline CDR1 SGHRS, CDR2 YFSETQ. CDR3 sequence: CASSLDGTGATV. The CDR3, as DNA: TGCGCCAGCAGCTTGGACGGGACAGGGGCCACCGTC.

This clonotype showed up just a few times. The rearrangement uses TRBV11-2 and TRBJ2-5, with D maybe TRBD2 (6 bases). With 1 base removed from V and 7 bases from J, the gap between germline ends came to 7 bases. CDR3 length equals 12 residues. CDR1 SGHAT and CDR2 FQNNGV come from the germline V gene. Written as DNA, the CDR3 is TGTGCCAGCAGCTTAGCGGGGGTGACCCAGTACTTC. Translating it yields CASSLAGVTQYF.